This T cell receptor beta chain was obtained from a study of CD8 T cells in ankylosing spondylitis. Study-level points and caveats: Relatively scarce in peripheral blood, disease-linked clones were CD8+.

Germline loops: CDR1 SGHTA, CDR2 FQGNSA. This CDR3 spans 16 amino acids. Trimming pared 1 base from V and 4 bases from J, leaving 13 bases between. This clonotype was observed a handful of times. Its antigen is currently unknown. TCRdb processed the 5' RACE reads anew with MiXCR; each CDR3 protein has one entry. The sample holds around 53,000 distinct CDR3 sequences; 7.4% are singletons and the top ten take 8% to 9.5%. The V and J genes are TRBV7-2 and TRBJ2-2; D is possibly TRBD2 (6 bases). Sequenced sample: blood, either unsorted or a sorted T cell fraction (not recorded which). The sequence was collected from a female donor with ankylosing spondylitis or in good health (not recorded which). The CDR3 sequence: CASSLGSFGGTGELFF. The CDR3 DNA follows: TGTGCCAGCAGCTTAGGATCGTTCGGGGGCACCGGGGAGCTGTTTTTT.